This T cell receptor (beta chain) originates from a study of blood T cell repertoires in COVID-19. The overall study: Specimens from acute and convalescent COVID-19 originated in the United States, Italy and Spain. T cells, B-cell-depleted T cells, or PBMCs provided the cDNA or gDNA that served as material.

As handled by the study authors: Nucleated cell counts were estimated from reference gene primer amplification. Clones were sequenced by immunoSEQ multiplex PCR, and TCRdb holds only the in-frame ones, with some missing. Clone size and V and J calls were adopted from that table, with D and trimming inferred from the DNA. The profile shows 130,000 to 150,000 clones, around 84% of them singletons. V was pared by 0 bases and J by 4 bases, with 7 bases between. Germline loops: CDR1 SQVTM, CDR2 ANQGSEA. There are 13 residues in the CDR3. Sequencing input: peripheral blood. This chain links TRBV29-1 with TRBJ2-1, with D possibly matching TRBD2 (6 bases). The sequence was obtained from a human donor in a cohort sampled during active COVID-19. The CDR3 DNA follows: TGCAGCGTTGAAGATGGGGGGTACAATGAGCAGTTCTTC. Encoded protein: CSVEDGGYNEQFF.